This TCR beta chain was obtained from a study of T cell changes during pregnancy in multiple sclerosis. Profiling relied on immunoSEQ multiplex PCR, and the TCRdb table lists in-frame clones only, not all of them. The sample includes 100,000 or so clones, roughly nine tenths of them seen just once. The germline V and J ends were trimmed by 0 bases and 1 base, with 7 bases remaining between them. This CDR3 is built from 14 residues. From germline, CDR1 is SGHNT and CDR2 YYREEE (reference sequence). V is TRBV5-4 and J is TRBJ2-5; D is unclear. This sample comprised peripheral blood, obtained after pregnancy. The clonotype was recovered from a female donor with multiple sclerosis, enrolled in a pregnancy study. CDR3 sequence: CASSLGHSQETQYF. The CDR3 nucleotides read TGTGCCAGCAGCTTGGGTCACAGCCAAGAGACCCAGTACTTC.